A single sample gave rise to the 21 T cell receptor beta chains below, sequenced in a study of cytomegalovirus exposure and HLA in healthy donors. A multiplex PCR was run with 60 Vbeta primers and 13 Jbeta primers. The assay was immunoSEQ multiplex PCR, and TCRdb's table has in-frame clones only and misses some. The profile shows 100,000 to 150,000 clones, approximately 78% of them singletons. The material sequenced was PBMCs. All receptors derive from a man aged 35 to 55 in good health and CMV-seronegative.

The CDR3 sequence: CASSPTGTRGYEQYF. In DNA form, the CDR3 reads TGTGCCAGCTCACCGACAGGGACTCGGGGCTACGAGCAGTACTTC. V gene TRBV18 combines with J gene TRBJ2-7; TRBD1 is a possible D gene (7 bases). Looked up from germline, CDR1 is KGHSH and CDR2 is LQKENI. The CDR3 loop spans 15 amino acids. The V gene lost 3 bases and the J gene lost 3 bases, with 15 bases spanning the gap. Full variable domain (rest looked up from reference TRBV18 and TRBJ2-7): NAGVMQNPRHLVRRRGQEARLRCSPMKGHSHVYWYRQLPEEGLKFMVYLQKENIIDESGMPKERFSAEFPKEGPSILRIQQVVRGDSAAYFCASSPTGTRGYEQYFGPGTRLTVT.

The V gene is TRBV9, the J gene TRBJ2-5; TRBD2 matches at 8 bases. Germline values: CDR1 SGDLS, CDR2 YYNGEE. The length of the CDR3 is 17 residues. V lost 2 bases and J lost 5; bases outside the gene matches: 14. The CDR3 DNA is TGTGCCAGCAGCGTTGGAGCGGGGGATTGGCTTGATGAGACCCAGTACTTC. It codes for CASSVGAGDWLDETQYF.

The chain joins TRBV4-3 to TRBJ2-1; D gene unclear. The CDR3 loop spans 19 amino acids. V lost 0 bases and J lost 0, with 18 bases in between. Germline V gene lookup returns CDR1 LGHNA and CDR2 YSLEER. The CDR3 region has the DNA TGCGCCAGCAGCCAAGATGCTATGTGGGCCCAGAGCTCCTACAATGAGCAGTTCTTC. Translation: CASSQDAMWAQSSYNEQFF.

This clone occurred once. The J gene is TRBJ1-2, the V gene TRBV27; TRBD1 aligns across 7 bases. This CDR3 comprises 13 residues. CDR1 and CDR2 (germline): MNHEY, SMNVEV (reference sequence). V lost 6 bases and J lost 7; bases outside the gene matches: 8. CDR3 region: CASRSQGIRGYTF. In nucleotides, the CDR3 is TGTGCCAGCAGGTCACAGGGGATTCGTGGCTACACCTTC.

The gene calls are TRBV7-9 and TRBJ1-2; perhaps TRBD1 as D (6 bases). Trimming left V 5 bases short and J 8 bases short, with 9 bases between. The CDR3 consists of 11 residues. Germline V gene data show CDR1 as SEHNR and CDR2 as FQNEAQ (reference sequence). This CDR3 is CASSRTGGYTF. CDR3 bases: TGTGCCAGCAGCCGTACAGGGGGCTACACCTTC.

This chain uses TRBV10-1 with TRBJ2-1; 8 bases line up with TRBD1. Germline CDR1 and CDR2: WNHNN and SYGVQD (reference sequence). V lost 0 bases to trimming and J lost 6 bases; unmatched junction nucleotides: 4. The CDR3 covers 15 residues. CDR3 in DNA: TGCGCCAGCAGTGAGTCGAGGACAGGGATCAATGAGCAGTTCTTC. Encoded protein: CASSESRTGINEQFF.

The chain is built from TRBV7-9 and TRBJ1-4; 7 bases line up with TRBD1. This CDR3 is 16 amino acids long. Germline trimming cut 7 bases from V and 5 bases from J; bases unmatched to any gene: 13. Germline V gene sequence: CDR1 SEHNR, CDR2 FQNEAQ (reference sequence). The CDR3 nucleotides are TGTGCCAGCACCAGCACAGGGGTGGGTTCCAATGAAAAACTGTTTTTT. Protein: CASTSTGVGSNEKLFF.

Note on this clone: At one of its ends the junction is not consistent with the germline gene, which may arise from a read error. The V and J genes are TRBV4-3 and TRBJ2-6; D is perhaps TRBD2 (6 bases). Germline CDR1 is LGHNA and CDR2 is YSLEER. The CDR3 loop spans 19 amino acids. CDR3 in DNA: TGCGCCAGCAGCCACCCTGGGGAGGACCCTATCTCTGGGGCCAACGGCCTGACTTTC. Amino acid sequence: CASSHPGEDPISGANGLTF.

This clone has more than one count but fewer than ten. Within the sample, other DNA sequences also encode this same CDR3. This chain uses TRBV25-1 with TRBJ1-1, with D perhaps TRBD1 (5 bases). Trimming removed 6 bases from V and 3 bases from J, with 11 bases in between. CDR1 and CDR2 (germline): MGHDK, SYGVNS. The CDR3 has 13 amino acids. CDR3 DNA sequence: TGTGCCAGCAGCAGACAGAGTGACACTGAAGCTTTCTTT. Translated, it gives CASSRQSDTEAFF. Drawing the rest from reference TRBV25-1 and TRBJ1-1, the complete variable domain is EADIYQTPRYLVIGTGKKITLECSQTMGHDKMYWYQQDPGMELHLIHYSYGVNSTEKGDLSSESTVSRIRTEHFPLTLESARPSHTSQYLCASSRQSDTEAFFGQGTRLTVV.

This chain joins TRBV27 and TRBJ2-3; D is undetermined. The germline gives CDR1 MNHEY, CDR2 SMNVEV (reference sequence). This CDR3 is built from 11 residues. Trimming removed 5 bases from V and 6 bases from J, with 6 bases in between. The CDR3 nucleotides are TGTGCCAGCAGTCAGGCGGATACGCAGTATTTT. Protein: CASSQADTQYF.

The CDR3 here is CASRGPQGGGYTF. The CDR3 DNA reads as TGTGCCAGCAGAGGACCACAGGGGGGGGGCTACACCTTC. The chain is built from TRBV27 and TRBJ1-2; 8 bases are a match to TRBD1. V was pared by 6 bases and J by 8 bases, with 8 bases of the junction left unmatched. This CDR3 spans 13 amino acids. Germline-derived CDR1 and CDR2 are MNHEY and SMNVEV (reference sequence).

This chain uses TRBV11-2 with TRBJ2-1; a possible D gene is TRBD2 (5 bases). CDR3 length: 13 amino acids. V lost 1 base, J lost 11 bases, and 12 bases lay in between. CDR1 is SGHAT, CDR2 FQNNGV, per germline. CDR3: CASSLGLASQQFF. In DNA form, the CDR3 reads TGTGCCAGCAGCTTAGGGTTGGCTAGCCAGCAGTTCTTC.

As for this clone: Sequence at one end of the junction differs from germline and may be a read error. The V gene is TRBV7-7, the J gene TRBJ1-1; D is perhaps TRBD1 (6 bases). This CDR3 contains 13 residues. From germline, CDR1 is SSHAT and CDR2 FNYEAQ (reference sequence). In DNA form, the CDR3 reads TGTGCTAGCAGCGTGGACAGGAACACTGAAGCTTTCTTT. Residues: CASSVDRNTEAFF.

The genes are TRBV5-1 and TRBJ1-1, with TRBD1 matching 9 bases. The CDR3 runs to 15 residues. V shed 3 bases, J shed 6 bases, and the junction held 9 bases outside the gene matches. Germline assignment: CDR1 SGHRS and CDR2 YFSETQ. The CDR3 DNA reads TGCGCCAGCAGCTCAGGGACAGGGCCGTCGCCTGAAGCTTTCTTT. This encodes CASSSGTGPSPEAFF.

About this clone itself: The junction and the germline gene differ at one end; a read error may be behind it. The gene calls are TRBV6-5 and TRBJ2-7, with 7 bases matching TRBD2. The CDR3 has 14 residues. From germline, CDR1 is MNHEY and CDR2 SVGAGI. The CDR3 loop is CASSPQNVITSVSF. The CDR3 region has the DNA TGTGCCAGCAGTCCCCAGAATGTTATAACTAGCGTGAGCTTC.

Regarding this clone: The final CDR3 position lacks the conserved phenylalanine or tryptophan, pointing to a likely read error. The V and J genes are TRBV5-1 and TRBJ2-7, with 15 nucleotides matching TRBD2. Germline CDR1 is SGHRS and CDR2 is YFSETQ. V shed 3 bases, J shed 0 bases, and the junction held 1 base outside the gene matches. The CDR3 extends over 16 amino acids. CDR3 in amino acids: CASSWGLAGGSYEQYL. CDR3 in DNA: TGCGCCAGCAGCTGGGGACTAGCGGGGGGCTCCTACGAGCAGTACCTC.

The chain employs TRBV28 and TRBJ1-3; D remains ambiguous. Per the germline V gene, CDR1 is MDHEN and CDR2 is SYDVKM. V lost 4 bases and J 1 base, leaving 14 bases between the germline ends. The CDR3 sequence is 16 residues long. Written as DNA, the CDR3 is TGTGCCAGCAGTTCGCCACGGACTGCTTCTGGAAACACCATATATTTT. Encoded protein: CASSSPRTASGNTIYF.

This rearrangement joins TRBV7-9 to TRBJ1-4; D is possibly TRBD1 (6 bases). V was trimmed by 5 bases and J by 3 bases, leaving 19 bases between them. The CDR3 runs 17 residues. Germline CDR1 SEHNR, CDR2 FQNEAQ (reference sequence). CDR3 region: CASSPPQGLGANEKLFF. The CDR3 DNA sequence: TGTGCCAGCAGCCCCCCCCAGGGGTTAGGTGCTAATGAAAAACTGTTTTTT.

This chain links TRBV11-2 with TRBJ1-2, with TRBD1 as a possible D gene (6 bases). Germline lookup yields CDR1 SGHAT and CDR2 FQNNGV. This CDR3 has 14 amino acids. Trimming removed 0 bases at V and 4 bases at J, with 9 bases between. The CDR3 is CASSLDRGRYGYTF. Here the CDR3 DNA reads TGTGCCAGCAGCTTAGACAGGGGACGCTATGGCTACACCTTC.

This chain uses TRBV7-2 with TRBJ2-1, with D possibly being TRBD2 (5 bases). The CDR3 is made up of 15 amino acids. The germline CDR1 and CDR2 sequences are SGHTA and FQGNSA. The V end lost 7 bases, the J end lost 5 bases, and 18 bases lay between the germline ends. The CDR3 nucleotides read TGTGCCAGCAACTACCGGGAACCTAAAGACAATGAGCAGTTCTTC. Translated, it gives CASNYREPKDNEQFF. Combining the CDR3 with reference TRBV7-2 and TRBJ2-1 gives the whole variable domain GAGVSQSPSNKVTEKGKDVELRCDPISGHTALYWYRQSLGQGLEFLIYFQGNSAPDKSGLPSDRFSAERTGGSVSTLTIQRTQQEDSAVYLCASNYREPKDNEQFFGPGTRLTVL.

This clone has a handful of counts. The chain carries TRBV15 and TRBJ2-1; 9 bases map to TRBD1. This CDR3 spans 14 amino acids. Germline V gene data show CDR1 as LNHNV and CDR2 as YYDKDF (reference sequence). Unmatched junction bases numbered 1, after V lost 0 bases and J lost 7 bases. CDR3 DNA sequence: TGTGCCACCAGCAGAGATGGACAGGGGAATGAGCAGTTCTTC. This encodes CATSRDGQGNEQFF.